These T cell receptor beta chains were read from a single sample in a study of blood T cell repertoires in COVID-19. Only in-frame clones appear in the TCRdb table, and some are missing; sequencing was by immunoSEQ multiplex PCR. The sample includes 250,000 to 300,000 clones, approximately 88% of them seen just once. Sequencing input: PBMCs or T cells enriched from blood (not recorded which). The receptors shown here come from a young woman who had recovered from COVID-19. The CDR3 runs from the conserved cysteine through the conserved F or W. Fields, in order: V gene, J gene, clone size, D gene, CDR3 protein, CDR3 DNA. D genes are given only for firm matches. The listing skips clone size in some rows; elsewhere it reads once, few, many or a size class.

TRBV11-3	TRBJ2-5	once	.	CASSLEGRRRQTEKTQYF	TGTGCCAGCAGCTTAGAAGGGCGTAGGAGACAGACAGAGAAGACCCAGTACTTC
TRBV19	TRBJ1-5	.	.	CASSTMPNSNQPQHF	TGTGCCAGTAGCACCATGCCTAATAGCAATCAGCCCCAGCATTTT
TRBV9	TRBJ2-7	few	.	CASSVGTEIYEQYF	TGTGCCAGCAGCGTAGGGACAGAGATCTACGAGCAGTACTTC
TRBV19	TRBJ1-3	.	.	CASSKAPRQGVGNTIYF	TGTGCCAGTAGTAAGGCCCCAAGGCAGGGCGTTGGAAACACCATATATTTT
TRBV4-3	TRBJ2-5	.	.	CASSQGGRLTKETQYF	TGCGCCAGCAGCCAAGGCGGCCGACTCACTAAAGAGACCCAGTACTTC
TRBV9	TRBJ2-5	.	TRBD1	CASSVGSGQGGQETQYF	TGTGCCAGCAGCGTAGGATCGGGACAGGGAGGCCAAGAGACCCAGTACTTC
TRBV27	TRBJ1-2	.	TRBD1	CASYDRDWGYTF	TGTGCCAGCTACGACAGGGACTGGGGCTACACCTTC
TRBV11-2	TRBJ2-1	.	.	CASSLRDFYNEQFF	TGTGCCAGCAGCCTCCGGGACTTCTACAATGAGCAGTTCTTC
TRBV30	TRBJ2-2	.	TRBD2	CAWSVSSRVARGGGELFF	TGTGCCTGGAGTGTAAGTTCGAGGGTAGCCCGCGGGGGCGGGGAGCTGTTTTTT
TRBV7-3	TRBJ2-1	once	.	CASSFSGLDYNEQFF	TGTGCCAGCAGCTTTAGTGGGCTCGACTACAATGAGCAGTTCTTC